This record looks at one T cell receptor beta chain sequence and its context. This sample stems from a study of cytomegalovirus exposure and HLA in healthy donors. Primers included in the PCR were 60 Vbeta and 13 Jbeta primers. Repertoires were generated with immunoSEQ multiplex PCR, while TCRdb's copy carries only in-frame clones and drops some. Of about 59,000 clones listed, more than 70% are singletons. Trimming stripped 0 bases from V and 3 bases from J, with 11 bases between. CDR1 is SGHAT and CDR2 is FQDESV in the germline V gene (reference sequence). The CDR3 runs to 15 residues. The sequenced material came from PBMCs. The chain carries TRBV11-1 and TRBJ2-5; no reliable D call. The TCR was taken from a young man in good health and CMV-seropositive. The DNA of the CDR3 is TGTGCCAGCAGCTTAGCGCCAGGCAGAAAAGAGACCCAGTACTTC. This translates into CASSLAPGRKETQYF.